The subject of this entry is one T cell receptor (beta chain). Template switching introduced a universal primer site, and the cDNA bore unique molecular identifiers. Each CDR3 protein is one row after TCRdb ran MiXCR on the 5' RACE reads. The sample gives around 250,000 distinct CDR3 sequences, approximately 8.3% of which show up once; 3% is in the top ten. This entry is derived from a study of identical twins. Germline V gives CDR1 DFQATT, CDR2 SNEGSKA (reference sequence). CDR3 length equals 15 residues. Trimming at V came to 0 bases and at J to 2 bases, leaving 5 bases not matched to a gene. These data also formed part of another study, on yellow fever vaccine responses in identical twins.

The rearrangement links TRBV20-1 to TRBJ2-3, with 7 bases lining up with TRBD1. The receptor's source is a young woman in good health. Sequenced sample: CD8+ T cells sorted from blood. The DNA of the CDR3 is TGCAGTGCTAGAGAACCCCAGGGGGACACAGATACGCAGTATTTT. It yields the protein CSAREPQGDTDTQYF.